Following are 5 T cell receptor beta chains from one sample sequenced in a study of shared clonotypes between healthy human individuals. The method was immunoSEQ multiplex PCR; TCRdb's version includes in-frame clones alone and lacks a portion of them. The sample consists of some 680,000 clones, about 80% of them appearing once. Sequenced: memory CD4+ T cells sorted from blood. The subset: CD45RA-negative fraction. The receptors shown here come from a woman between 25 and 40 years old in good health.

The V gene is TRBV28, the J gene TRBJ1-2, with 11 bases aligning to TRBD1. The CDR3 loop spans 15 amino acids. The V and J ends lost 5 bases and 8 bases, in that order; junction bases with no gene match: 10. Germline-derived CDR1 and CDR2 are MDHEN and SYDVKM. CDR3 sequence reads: CASSPGQGAARGYTF. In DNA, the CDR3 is TGTGCCAGCAGTCCCGGACAGGGGGCCGCCCGCGGCTACACCTTC.

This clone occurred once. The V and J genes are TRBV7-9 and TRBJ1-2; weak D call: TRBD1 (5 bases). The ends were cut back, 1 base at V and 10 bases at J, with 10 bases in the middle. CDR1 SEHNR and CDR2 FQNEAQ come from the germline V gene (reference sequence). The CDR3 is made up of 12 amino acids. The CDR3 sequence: CASSLGQRTYTF. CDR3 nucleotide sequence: TGTGCCAGCAGCTTAGGACAGCGGACCTACACCTTC. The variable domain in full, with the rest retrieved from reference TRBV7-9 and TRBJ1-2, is DTGVSQNPRHKITKRGQNVTFRCDPISEHNRLYWYRQTLGQGPEFLTYFQNEAQLEKSRLLSDRFSAERPKGSFSTLEIQRTEQGDSAMYLCASSLGQRTYTFGSGTRLTVV.

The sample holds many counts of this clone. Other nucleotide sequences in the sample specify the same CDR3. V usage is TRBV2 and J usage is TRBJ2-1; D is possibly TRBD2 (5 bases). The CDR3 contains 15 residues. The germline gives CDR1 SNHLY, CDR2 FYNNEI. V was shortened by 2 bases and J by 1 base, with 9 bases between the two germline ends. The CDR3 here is CASSELGGSYNEQFF. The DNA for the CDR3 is TGTGCCAGCAGTGAACTTGGCGGGTCCTACAATGAGCAGTTCTTC.

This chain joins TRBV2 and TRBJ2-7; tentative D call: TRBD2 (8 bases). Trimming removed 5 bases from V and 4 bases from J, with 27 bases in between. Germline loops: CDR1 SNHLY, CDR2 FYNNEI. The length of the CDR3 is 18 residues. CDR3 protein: CASSYGVGAGAGQYEQYF. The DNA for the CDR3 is TGTGCCAGCAGTTACGGAGTCGGAGCGGGAGCGGGACAGTACGAGCAGTACTTC.

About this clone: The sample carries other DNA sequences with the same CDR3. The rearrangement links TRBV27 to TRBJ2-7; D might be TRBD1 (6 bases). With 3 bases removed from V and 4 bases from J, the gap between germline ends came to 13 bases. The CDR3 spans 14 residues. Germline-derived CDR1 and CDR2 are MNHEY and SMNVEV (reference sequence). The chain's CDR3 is CASSFTQGPYEQYF. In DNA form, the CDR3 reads TGTGCCAGCAGTTTCACACAGGGTCCATACGAGCAGTACTTC.